This T cell receptor (beta chain) was profiled in a study of Tregs in tolerant kidney transplant recipients. Germline CDR1 reads SEHNR; CDR2 reads FQNEAQ (reference sequence). Trimming took 4 bases from V and 7 from J; bases not matched to a gene: 4. CDR3 size: 12 residues. Some clones are missing from TCRdb's copy, which holds only in-frame ones; the method was immunoSEQ multiplex PCR. The sample yields tens of thousands of clones, 75% to 95% seen once. Thawed PBMCs were FACS-sorted into unstimulated CD4+CD25+CD127- regulatory T cells, CD4+CD25- non-regulatory cells, CD4 and CD8 cells. The rearrangement uses TRBV7-9 and TRBJ2-7; 7 bases fit TRBD1. This receptor was taken from a human donor in good health. Sequenced input: Tregs from blood. The CDR3 region is CASSSTGDEQYF. The CDR3 DNA is TGTGCCAGCAGCTCAACAGGGGATGAGCAGTACTTC.